This record concerns one TCR beta chain sequence. Its antigen is undetermined. The record originates from a study of Ad26.COV2.S vaccination and SARS-CoV-2 variants. Looking at the study overall: Recipients of Ad26.COV2.S got it intramuscularly, once or twice 56 days apart.

Clones were read by immunoSEQ multiplex PCR, and TCRdb kept only the in-frame ones, dropping some. The repertoire holds fewer than 900,000 clones, 80% to 90% seen once, with 1.5% in the top ten. Findings and limits, study-wide: Possible underestimation of total T cell responses by the TCR breadth and depth analyses was noted.

J gave up 4 bases and V 4 bases, and 6 bases lay outside the gene matches. Per germline, CDR1 MGHRA and CDR2 YSYEKL. This CDR3 is 17 amino acids long. Treatment defined: about 20 received Ad26.COV2.S at low or high dose, single or two shots; several received placebo; per-sample allocation not given. Sampling took place 63 days after the first vaccine or placebo injection. The chain combines TRBV4-1 with TRBJ1-6; 11 bases fit TRBD1. This receptor was obtained from a person aged 18 to 65 who received the Ad26.COV2.S COVID-19 vaccine or a placebo. The source material was peripheral blood, sampled in a trial of Ad26.COV2.S vaccine versus placebo. CDR3 coding DNA: TGCGCCAGCAGCCCTTGGGACAGGGGGGAATATAATTCACCCCTCCACTTT. Amino acid sequence: CASSPWDRGEYNSPLHF.